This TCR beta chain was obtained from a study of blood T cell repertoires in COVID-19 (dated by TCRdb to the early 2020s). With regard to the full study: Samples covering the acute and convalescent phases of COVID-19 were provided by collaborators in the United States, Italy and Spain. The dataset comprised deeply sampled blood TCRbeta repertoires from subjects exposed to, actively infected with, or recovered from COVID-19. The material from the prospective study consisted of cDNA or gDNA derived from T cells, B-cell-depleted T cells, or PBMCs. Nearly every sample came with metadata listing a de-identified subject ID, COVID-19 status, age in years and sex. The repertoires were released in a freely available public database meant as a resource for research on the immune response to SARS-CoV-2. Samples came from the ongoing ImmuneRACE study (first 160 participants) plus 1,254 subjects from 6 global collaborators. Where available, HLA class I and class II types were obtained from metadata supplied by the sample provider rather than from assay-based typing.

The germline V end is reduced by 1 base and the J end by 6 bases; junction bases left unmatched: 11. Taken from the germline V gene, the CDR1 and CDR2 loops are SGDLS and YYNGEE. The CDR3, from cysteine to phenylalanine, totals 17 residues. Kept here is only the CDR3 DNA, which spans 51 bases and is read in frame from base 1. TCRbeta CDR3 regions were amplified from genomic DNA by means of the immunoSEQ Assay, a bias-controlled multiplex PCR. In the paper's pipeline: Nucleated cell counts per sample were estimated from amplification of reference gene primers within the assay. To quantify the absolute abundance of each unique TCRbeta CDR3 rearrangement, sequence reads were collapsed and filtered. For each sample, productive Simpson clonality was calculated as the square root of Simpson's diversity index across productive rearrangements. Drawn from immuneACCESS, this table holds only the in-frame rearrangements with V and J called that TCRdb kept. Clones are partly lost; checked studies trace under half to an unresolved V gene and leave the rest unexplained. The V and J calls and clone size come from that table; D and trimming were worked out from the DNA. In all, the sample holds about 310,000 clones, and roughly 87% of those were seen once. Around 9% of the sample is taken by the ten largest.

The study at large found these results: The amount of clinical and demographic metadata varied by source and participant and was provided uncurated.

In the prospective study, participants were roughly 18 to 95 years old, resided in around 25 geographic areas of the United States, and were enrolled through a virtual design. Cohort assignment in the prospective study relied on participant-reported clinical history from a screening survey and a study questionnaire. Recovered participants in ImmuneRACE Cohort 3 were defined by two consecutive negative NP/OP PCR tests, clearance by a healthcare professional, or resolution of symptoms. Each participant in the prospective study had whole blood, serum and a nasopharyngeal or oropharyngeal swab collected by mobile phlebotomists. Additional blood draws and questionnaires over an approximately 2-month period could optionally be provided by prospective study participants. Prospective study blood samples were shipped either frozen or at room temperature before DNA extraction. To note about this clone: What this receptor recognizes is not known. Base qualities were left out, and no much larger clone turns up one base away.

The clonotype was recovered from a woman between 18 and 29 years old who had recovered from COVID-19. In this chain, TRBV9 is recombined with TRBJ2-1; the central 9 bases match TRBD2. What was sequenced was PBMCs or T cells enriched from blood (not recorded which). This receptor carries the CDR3 CASSVTGTSRSRNEQFF. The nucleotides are TGTGCCAGCAGCGTAACCGGGACTAGCAGGTCCCGCAATGAGCAGTTCTTC.